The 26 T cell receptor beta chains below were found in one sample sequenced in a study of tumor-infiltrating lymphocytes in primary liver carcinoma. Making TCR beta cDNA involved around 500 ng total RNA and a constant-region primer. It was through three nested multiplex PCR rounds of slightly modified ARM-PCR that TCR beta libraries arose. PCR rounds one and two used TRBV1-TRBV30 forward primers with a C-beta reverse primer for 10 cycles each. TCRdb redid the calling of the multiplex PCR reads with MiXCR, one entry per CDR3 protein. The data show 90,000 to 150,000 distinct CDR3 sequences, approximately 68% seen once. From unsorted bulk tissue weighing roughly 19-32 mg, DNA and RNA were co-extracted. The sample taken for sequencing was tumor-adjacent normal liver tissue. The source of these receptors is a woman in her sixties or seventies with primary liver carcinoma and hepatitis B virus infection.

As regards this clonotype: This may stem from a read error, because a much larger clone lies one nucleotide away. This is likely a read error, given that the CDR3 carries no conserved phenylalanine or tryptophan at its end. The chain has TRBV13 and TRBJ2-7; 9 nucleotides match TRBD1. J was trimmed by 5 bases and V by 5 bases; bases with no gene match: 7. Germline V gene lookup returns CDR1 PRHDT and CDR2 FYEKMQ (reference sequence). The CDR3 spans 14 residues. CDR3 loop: CASSAGQGIHEQYL. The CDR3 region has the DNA TGTGCCAGCAGCGCCGGACAGGGGATCCACGAGCAGTACTTA.

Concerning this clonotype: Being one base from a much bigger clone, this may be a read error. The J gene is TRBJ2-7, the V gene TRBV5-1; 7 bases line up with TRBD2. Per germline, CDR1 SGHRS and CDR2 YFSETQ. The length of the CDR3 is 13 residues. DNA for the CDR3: TGCACCAGCAGCTCGACTAGCTCCACCGAGCAGTACTTC. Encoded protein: CTSSSTSSTEQYF.

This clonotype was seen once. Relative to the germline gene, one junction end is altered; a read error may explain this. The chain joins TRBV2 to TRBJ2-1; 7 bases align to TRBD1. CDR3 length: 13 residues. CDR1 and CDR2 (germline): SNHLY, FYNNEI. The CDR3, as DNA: TGCGTCAGCAAAGACAGGGAGTGGAATGAGCAGTTCTTC. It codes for CVSKDREWNEQFF.

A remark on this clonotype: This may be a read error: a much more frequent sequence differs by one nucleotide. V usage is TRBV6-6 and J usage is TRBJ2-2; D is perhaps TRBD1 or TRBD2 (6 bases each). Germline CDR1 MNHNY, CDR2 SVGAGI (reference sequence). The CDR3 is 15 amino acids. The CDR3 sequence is CDSSYSGGVAGELFF. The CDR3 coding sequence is TGTGACAGCAGTTACTCCGGGGGCGTAGCCGGGGAGCTGTTTTTT.

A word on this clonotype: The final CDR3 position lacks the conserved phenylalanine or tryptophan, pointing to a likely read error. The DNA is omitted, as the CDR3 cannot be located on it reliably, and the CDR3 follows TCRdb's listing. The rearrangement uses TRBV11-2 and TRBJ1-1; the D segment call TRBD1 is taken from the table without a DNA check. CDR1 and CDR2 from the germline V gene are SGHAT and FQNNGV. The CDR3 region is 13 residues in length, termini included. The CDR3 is CASGLEGGTEASI.

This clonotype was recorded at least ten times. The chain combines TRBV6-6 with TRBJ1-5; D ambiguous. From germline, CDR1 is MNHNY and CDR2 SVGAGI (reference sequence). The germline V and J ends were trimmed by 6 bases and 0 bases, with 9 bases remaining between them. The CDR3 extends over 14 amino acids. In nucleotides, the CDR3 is TGTGCCAGCAGACAACCCTATAGCAATCAGCCCCAGCATTTT. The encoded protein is CASRQPYSNQPQHF.

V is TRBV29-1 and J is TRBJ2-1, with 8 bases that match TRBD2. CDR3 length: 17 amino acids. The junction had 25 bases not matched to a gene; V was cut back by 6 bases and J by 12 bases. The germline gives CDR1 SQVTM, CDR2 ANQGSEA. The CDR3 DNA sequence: TGCAGCGTCTACCCGGATAGCGGGACGCCCCGAAAGAGTGCGCAGTTCTTC. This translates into CSVYPDSGTPRKSAQFF.

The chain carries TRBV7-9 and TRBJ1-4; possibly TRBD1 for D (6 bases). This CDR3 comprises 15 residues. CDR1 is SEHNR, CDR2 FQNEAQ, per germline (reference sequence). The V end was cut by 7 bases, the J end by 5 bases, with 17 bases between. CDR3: CASTDRGQGNEKLFF. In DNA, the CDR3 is TGTGCCAGCACCGACCGGGGGCAGGGAAATGAAAAACTGTTTTTT.

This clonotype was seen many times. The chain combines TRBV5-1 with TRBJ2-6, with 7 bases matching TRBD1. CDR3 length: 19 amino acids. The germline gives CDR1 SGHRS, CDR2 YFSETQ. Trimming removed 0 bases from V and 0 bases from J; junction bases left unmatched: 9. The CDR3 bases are TGCGCCAGCAGCTTGGCCCCACCGGGACAGCCCTCTGGGGCCAACGTCCTGACTTTC. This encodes CASSLAPPGQPSGANVLTF.

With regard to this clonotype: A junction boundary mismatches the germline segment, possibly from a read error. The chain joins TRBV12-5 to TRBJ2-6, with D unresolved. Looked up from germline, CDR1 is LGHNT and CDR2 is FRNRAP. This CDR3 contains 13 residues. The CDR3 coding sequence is TGTGTTAGTGCCGTCTCTGGGGCCAACGTCCTGACTTTC. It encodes CVSAVSGANVLTF.

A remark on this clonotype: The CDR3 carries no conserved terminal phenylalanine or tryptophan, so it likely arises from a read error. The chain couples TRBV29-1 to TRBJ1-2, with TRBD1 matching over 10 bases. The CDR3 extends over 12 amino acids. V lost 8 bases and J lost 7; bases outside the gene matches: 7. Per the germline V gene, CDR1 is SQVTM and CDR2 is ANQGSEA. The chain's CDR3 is CSIETGGSGYTL. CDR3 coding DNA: TGCAGCATCGAGACAGGGGGCTCTGGCTACACCCTT.

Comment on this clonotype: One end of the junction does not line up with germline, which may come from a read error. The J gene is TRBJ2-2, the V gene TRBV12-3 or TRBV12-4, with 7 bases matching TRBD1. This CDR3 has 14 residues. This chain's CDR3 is CTSTGDRRTGELLF. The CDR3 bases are TGTACCAGTACAGGGGACCGTAGAACTGGGGAGCTGCTTTTT.

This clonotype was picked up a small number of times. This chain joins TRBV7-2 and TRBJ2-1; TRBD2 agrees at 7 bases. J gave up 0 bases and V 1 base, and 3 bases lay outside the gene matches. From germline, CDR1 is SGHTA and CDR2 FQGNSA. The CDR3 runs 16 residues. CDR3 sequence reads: CASSLVGGSSYNEQFF. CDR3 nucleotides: TGTGCCAGCAGCTTAGTGGGCGGGAGCTCCTACAATGAGCAGTTCTTC.

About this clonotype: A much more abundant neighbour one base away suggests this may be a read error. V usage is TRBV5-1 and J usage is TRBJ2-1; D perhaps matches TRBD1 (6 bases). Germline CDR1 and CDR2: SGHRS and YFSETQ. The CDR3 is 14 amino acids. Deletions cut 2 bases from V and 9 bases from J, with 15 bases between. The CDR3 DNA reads TGCGCCAGCAGCTTATCACAGGACAGTGTTGAGCAGTTCTTC. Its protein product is CASSLSQDSVEQFF.

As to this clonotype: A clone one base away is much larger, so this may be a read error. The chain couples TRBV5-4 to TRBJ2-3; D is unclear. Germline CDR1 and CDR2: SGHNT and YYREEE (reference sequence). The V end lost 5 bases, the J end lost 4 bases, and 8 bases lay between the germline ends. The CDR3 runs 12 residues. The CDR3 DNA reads TGTGCCAGCAGTACGTCATCAGATACGCAGTATTTT. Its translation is CASSTSSDTQYF.

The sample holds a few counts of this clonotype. The CDR3 reads CASSFRGGERATQYF. DNA of the CDR3: TGTGCCAGCAGCTTTAGGGGGGGAGAAAGGGCTACACAGTATTTT. The chain is built from TRBV11-2 and TRBJ2-3, with D possibly TRBD2 on 7 matching bases. This CDR3 is 15 amino acids long. CDR1 and CDR2 from the germline V gene are SGHAT and FQNNGV. V lost 3 bases, J lost 12 bases, and 22 bases lay in between. The full variable domain, in which reference TRBV11-2 and TRBJ2-3 provide the parts outside the CDR3, is EAGVAQSPRYKIIEKRQSVAFWCNPISGHATLYWYQQILGQGPKLLIQFQNNGVVDDSQLPKDRFSAERLKGVDSTLKIQPAKLEDSAVYLCASSFRGGERATQYFGPGTRLTVL.

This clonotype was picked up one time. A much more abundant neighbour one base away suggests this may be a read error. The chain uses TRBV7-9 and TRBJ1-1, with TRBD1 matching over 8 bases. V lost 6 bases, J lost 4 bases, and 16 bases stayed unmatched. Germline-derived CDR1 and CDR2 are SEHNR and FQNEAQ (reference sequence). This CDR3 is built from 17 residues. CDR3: CASRSQGALFPGTEAFF. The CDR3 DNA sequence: TGTGCCAGCAGGTCTCAGGGGGCTCTTTTCCCGGGCACTGAAGCTTTCTTT.

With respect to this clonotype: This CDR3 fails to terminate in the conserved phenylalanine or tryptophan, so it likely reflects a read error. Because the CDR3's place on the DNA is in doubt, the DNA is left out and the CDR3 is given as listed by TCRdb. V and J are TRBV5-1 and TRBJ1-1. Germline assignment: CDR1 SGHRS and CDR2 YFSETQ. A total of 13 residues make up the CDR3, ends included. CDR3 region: CASSPQVNTESFL.

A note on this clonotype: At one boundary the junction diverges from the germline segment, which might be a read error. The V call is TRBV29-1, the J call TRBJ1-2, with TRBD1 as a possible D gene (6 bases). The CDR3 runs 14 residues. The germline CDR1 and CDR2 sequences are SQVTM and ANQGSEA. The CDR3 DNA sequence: TGCAACGTTGTTAGGACAGTGAACTTGGGTGGCTACACCTTC. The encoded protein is CNVVRTVNLGGYTF.

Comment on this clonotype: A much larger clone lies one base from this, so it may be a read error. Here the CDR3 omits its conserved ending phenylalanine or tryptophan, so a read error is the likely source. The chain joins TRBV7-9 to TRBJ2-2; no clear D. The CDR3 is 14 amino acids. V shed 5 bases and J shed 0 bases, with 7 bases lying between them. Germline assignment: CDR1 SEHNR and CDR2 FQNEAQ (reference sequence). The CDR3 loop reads CASSPRANTGELFC. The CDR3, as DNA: TGTGCCAGCAGCCCCCGGGCGAACACCGGGGAGCTGTTTTGT.

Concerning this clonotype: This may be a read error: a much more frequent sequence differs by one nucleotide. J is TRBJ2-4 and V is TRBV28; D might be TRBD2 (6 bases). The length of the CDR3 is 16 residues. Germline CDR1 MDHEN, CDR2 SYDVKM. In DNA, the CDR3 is TGTGCCAGCAGTCCCTTACCCACCGGGACTTGGAACATTCGGTACTTC. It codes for CASSPLPTGTWNIRYF.

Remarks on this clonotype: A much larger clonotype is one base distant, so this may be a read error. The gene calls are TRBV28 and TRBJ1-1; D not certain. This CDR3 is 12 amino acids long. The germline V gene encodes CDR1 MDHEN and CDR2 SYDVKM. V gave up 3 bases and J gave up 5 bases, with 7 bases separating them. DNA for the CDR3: TGTGCCAGCAGTTTTCCCCAGACTGAAGCTTTCTTT. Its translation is CASSFPQTEAFF.

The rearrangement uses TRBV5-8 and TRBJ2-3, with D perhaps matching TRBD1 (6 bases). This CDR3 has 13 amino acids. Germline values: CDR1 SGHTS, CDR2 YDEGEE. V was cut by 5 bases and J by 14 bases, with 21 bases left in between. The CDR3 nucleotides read TGTGCCAGCAGAAGGATCCAGGGGATTGCGCGGTATTTT. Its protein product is CASRRIQGIARYF.

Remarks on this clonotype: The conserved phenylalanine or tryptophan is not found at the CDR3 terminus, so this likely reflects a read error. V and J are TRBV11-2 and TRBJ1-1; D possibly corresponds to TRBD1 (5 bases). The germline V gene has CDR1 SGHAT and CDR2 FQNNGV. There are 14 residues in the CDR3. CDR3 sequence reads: CASRFRATNTKAFL. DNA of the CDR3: TGTGCCAGCAGGTTCAGGGCTACGAACACTAAAGCTTTCTTA.

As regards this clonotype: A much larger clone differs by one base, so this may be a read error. The CDR3 loop is CASSHGSAVKPQHF. The CDR3 DNA follows: TGTGCCAGCAGCCACGGGTCGGCGGTGAAGCCCCAGCATTTT. The chain joins TRBV28 to TRBJ1-5, with D uncertain. Germline-derived CDR1 and CDR2 are MDHEN and SYDVKM. The germline V and J ends were trimmed by 6 bases and 8 bases, with 17 bases remaining between them. This CDR3 has 14 residues.

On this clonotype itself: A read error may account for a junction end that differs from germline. The DNA for the CDR3 is TGTGACAGCAGCTTATTTTCTTCAGTATCTGGAAACACCATATATTTT. Its protein product is CDSSLFSSVSGNTIYF. The rearrangement joins TRBV11-2 to TRBJ1-3; D gene unclear. Germline CDR1 reads SGHAT; CDR2 reads FQNNGV. The CDR3 is 16 amino acids.